The sequence of this TCR beta chain was determined in a study of shared clonotypes between healthy human individuals. TCRdb's copy holds only in-frame clones and misses some; the assay was immunoSEQ multiplex PCR. The sample yields about 1.5 million clones, 95% to 99% seen once. Points on this clone: Antigen: not known.

V was clipped by 7 bases and J by 5 bases; unmatched bases: 9. Germline values: CDR1 SGHRS, CDR2 YFSETQ. The CDR3 spans 15 residues. Study results and caveats: Generation probability values for non-shared clonotypes were lower than those for clonotypes shared by all four donors. Naive subsets generally exceeded memory subsets in estimated richness.

The TCR originated in a man in his thirties or forties in good health. The sequenced material came from naive CD4+ T cells sorted from blood. Stated subset: CD45RA+ positively selected. This rearrangement joins TRBV5-1 to TRBJ2-1; 10 bases match TRBD2. The CDR3 spells CASGDRTSGNNEQFF. The CDR3 DNA reads TGCGCCAGCGGAGATAGGACTAGCGGCAACAATGAGCAGTTCTTC.